One and the same sample provided the 14 T cell receptor beta chains below, sequenced in a study of cytomegalovirus exposure and HLA in healthy donors. Both 60 Vbeta primers and 13 Jbeta primers went into the PCR. Sequenced by immunoSEQ multiplex PCR; TCRdb stores in-frame clones only, minus some. The table has some 67,000 clones, around 80% seen once. The sequenced sample was PBMCs. The receptors originated from a middle-aged man in good health and CMV-seronegative.

The V call is TRBV11-2, the J call TRBJ2-5, with TRBD1 identical over 10 bases. Germline V gene lookup returns CDR1 SGHAT and CDR2 FQNNGV. With V trimmed by 5 bases and J by 3 bases, 12 bases remained unmatched. This CDR3 is 17 amino acids long. Written as DNA, the CDR3 is TGTGCCAGCAGCCGTACGGGGACAGGGGTCCGTGAAGAGACCCAGTACTTC. Translating it yields CASSRTGTGVREETQYF.

This sequence joins TRBV2 and TRBJ1-5; 7 bases map to TRBD1. The germline CDR1 and CDR2 sequences are SNHLY and FYNNEI. This CDR3 spans 15 amino acids. With 1 base clipped from V and 4 bases from J, the junction kept 4 bases outside the gene matches. This chain's CDR3 is CASSEGRQGNQPQHF. The DNA for the CDR3 is TGTGCCAGCAGTGAAGGGCGACAGGGTAATCAGCCCCAGCATTTT.

This clone was recorded once. The chain links TRBV11-2 to TRBJ1-5; D is perhaps TRBD1 (5 bases). V dropped 5 bases and J dropped 6 bases, with 11 bases sitting between them. The germline gives CDR1 SGHAT, CDR2 FQNNGV. The CDR3 runs 13 residues. Here the CDR3 DNA reads TGTGCCAGCAGCCAACACGGGGGTCAGCCCCAGCATTTT. Translating it yields CASSQHGGQPQHF.

The chain couples TRBV5-4 to TRBJ2-3; the D gene is possibly TRBD2 (6 bases). V was clipped by 4 bases and J by 1 base, with 13 bases between them. Germline V gene sequence: CDR1 SGHNT, CDR2 YYREEE (reference sequence). The CDR3 runs 15 residues. The CDR3 sequence is CASSPGVSGTDTQYF. DNA of the CDR3: TGTGCCAGCAGCCCGGGGGTTTCGGGCACAGATACGCAGTATTTT.

The V call is TRBV7-2, the J call TRBJ2-1, with TRBD1 as a possible D gene (6 bases). Germline V gene data show CDR1 as SGHTA and CDR2 as FQGNSA. The CDR3 covers 12 residues. Trimming pared 5 bases from V and 12 bases from J, leaving 14 bases between. The CDR3 loop reads CASSRTDYGQFF. The CDR3 DNA sequence: TGTGCCAGCAGCAGGACAGATTATGGGCAGTTCTTC.

The chain recombines TRBV9 with TRBJ2-3; unclear D gene. The CDR3 spans 15 residues. Germline CDR1 SGDLS, CDR2 YYNGEE. V shed 4 bases and J shed 1 base, with 13 bases lying between them. The CDR3 sequence: CASSPGFGGTDTQYF. Written as DNA, the CDR3 is TGTGCCAGCAGCCCAGGATTTGGCGGCACAGATACGCAGTATTTT.

This chain links TRBV7-2 with TRBJ2-7, with a weak D call TRBD2 (5 bases). There are 13 residues in the CDR3. The V gene lost 2 bases and the J gene lost 5 bases, with 10 bases spanning the gap. From germline, CDR1 is SGHTA and CDR2 FQGNSA. CDR3 sequence: CASSLSGQHEQYF. In DNA form, the CDR3 reads TGTGCCAGCAGCTTAAGCGGCCAGCACGAGCAGTACTTC.

The chain links TRBV5-1 to TRBJ1-5, with 7 bases that match TRBD1. The junction had 4 bases not matched to a gene; V was cut back by 2 bases and J by 2 bases. CDR3 length: 15 amino acids. Per germline, CDR1 SGHRS and CDR2 YFSETQ. CDR3 protein: CASSFQGGGNQPQHF. The CDR3 nucleotides are TGCGCCAGCAGCTTCCAGGGGGGCGGCAATCAGCCCCAGCATTTT. Full variable domain (remainder filled in from reference TRBV5-1 and TRBJ1-5): KAGVTQTPRYLIKTRGQQVTLSCSPISGHRSVSWYQQTPGQGLQFLFEYFSETQRNKGNFPGRFSGRQFSNSRSEMNVSTLELGDSALYLCASSFQGGGNQPQHFGDGTRLSIL.

J is TRBJ2-7 and V is TRBV19; D gene ambiguous. Germline V gene data show CDR1 as LNHDA and CDR2 as SQIVND (reference sequence). This CDR3 region has 13 residues. With 6 bases removed from V and 3 bases from J, the gap between germline ends came to 12 bases. DNA of the CDR3: TGTGCCAGTAGCCCCGGTAGCCTCTACGAGCAGTACTTC. It encodes CASSPGSLYEQYF.

The V call is TRBV9, the J call TRBJ2-1; 9 bases are shared with TRBD2. V was pared by 4 bases and J by 9 bases, with 5 bases of the junction left unmatched. The germline CDR1 and CDR2 sequences are SGDLS and YYNGEE. The CDR3 is made up of 13 amino acids. The CDR3 is CASSLMTSGEQFF. CDR3 coding DNA: TGTGCCAGCAGCCTTATGACTAGCGGTGAGCAGTTCTTC.

The chain recombines TRBV27 with TRBJ2-3; D ambiguous. Deletions cut 3 bases from V and 4 bases from J, with 5 bases between. Germline V gives CDR1 MNHEY, CDR2 SMNVEV (reference sequence). There are 12 residues in the CDR3. CDR3 sequence (DNA): TGTGCCAGCAGTTTCTACGCAGATACGCAGTATTTT. This codes for CASSFYADTQYF.

The CDR3 loop reads CANAGDLWTGELFF. The CDR3, as DNA: TGTGCCAACGCAGGGGACCTATGGACCGGGGAGCTGTTTTTT. V is TRBV6-4 and J is TRBJ2-2; D might be TRBD1 (6 bases). V shed 10 bases and J shed 5 bases, with 17 bases lying between them. The V gene's germline CDR1 is MRHNA and CDR2 SNTAGT. This CDR3 region has 14 residues.

J is TRBJ2-7 and V is TRBV5-4, with 7 bases identical to TRBD1. CDR1 is SGHNT, CDR2 YYREEE, per germline (reference sequence). The CDR3 has 14 residues. V lost 0 bases and J lost 5; bases outside the gene matches: 5. CDR3 residues: CASSLGQGRDEQYF. The CDR3, as DNA: TGTGCCAGCAGCTTGGGACAGGGAAGGGACGAGCAGTACTTC.

The chain couples TRBV6-5 to TRBJ1-2; D gene uncertain. In germline, CDR1 is MNHEY, CDR2 SVGAGI. The CDR3 totals 12 residues. Trimming took 7 bases from V and 7 from J, leaving 13 bases between them. The CDR3 reads CASNQWEGGYTF. Here the CDR3 DNA reads TGTGCCAGCAACCAATGGGAGGGTGGCTACACCTTC.